Included here is one T cell receptor (beta chain) sequence, with context. Its antigen is undetermined. The data stem from a study of T cell responses to AZD1222 COVID-19 vaccine. General study points: Spike-specific TCR breadth and depth grew following two AZD1222 doses. In a largely white British group with more females than males, clonal diversity was possibly underestimated. Scientists sampled the repertoires only once the peak T cell response had passed.

TCRdb keeps only in-frame clones here, not all; method: immunoSEQ multiplex PCR. The data hold under 100,000 clones, with about 86% observed a single time. Sequenced material: peripheral blood, taken on day 0 of AZD1222 vaccination. This TCR derives from an adult in good health.

CDR3 residues: CASTIRDNQPQHF. The CDR3 nucleotides read TGTGCCAGCACCATCCGCGACAATCAGCCCCAGCATTTT. The V and J genes are TRBV6-1 and TRBJ1-5; D gene uncertain. V lost 7 bases and J 3 bases, leaving 10 bases between the germline ends. The CDR3 length is 13 residues. Germline V gives CDR1 MNHNS, CDR2 SASEGT.